What follows describes a single TCR beta chain. The entry originates in a study of blood T cell repertoires in COVID-19. Background on the study: Spain, Italy and the United States supplied samples that represented acute and convalescent COVID-19. T cells, B-cell-depleted T cells, or PBMCs provided the cDNA or gDNA that served as material.

Trimming shortened V by 9 bases and J by 6 bases, and 11 bases separated the two germline ends. The length of the CDR3 is 12 residues. The germline CDR1 and CDR2 sequences are LNHDA and SQIVND (reference sequence). Only in-frame clones appear in the TCRdb table, and some are missing; sequencing was by immunoSEQ multiplex PCR. Found here are around 190,000 clones, approximately 85% of them singletons; the top ten hold 6.5% to 10%. The chain employs TRBV19 and TRBJ1-4; D is perhaps TRBD1 (5 bases). The specimen sequenced was peripheral blood. The clonotype was recovered from a woman in her sixties with acute or convalescent COVID-19. CDR3 in DNA: TGTGCCAGCAGGGCGTATGATGAAAAACTGTTTTTT. Protein sequence: CASRAYDEKLFF.